This T cell receptor beta chain derives from a study of T cells after yellow fever vaccination (dated by TCRdb to about 2019). For the study in its entirety: The SMART-Seq v4 Ultra Low Input RNA kit was used to prepare libraries from fractions with low cell numbers. To follow T-cell clones before and after both primary and booster YFV17D yellow fever vaccination, bulk TCR alpha and beta repertoires underwent longitudinal sequencing. Two healthy male donors, one aged 18 to 30 and one aged 30 to 40 years, were included in the cohort. Blood was drawn at multiple timepoints before and after primary and secondary immunization, with bulk PBMC replicates and cell subsets isolated.

This clonotype was found many times. Its antigen remains unidentified. No base-level quality is on record; no much larger clone is a single base apart. Taken from cysteine to phenylalanine, the CDR3 has 17 residues. CDR3 DNA only is kept here, 51 bases in frame from base 1. The CDR1 and CDR2 encoded by the germline V gene are SGHAT and FQNNGV. Between the V and J ends, shortened by 3 bases and 4 bases respectively, the junction contains 22 bases. TCR cDNA was made using 5'RACE template switching, a step that added a universal primer site and unique molecular identifiers. cDNA synthesis was primed from both the TCR alpha and TCR beta constant segments. Two PCR steps were used to amplify libraries, with sample barcodes and sequencing adapters being added in the second step. Libraries were sequenced on Illumina HiSeq 2500 (2x100 bp) or NovaSeq (2x150 bp). The authors' analysis ran thus. MIGEC handled demultiplexing of reads and collapsing into UMI consensus sequences, while MiXCR performed V(D)J alignment. Vaccine-responding clonotypes were defined with edgeR using replicate PBMC samples, requiring FDR below 0.01 and a log2 fold change above 5 up to day 15. CD4 or CD8 identity was assigned to each bulk clonotype according to whether the clonotype was present at higher abundance in the sequenced CD4 repertoire or the sequenced CD8 repertoire. TCRdb reprocessing: public reads trimmed at Q25 with fastp, clones called with MiXCR, in-frame beta chains kept. Each entry is one CDR3 protein sequence, shown with its most common DNA and genes. The V and J calls shown here were made by TCRdb, not taken from the authors' results. The sample has about 630,000 distinct CDR3 sequences on record, over 9% of them singletons. 14% to 15% of the sample is held by the ten biggest clonotypes.

Points the paper makes about the study in general: A small fraction of clonotypes showed up in both the CD4 and CD8 compartments, probably as a result of convergent recombination. Most clones expanded after primary vaccination (approximately 97% of CD4 and 88% of CD8) were re-detected after the booster, suggesting that broad memory maintenance occurred. Because abundant contaminating clonotypes from the bulk population could be contained in FACS-sorted repertoires, computational filtering was required. Only a couple of donors were included in the study, so the extent to which the findings can be generalized is limited. The secondary T-cell response was found to be weaker but faster than the primary response, with a peak reached on day 5 rather than on day 15.

The sample's treatment or condition label, decoded: live attenuated yellow fever vaccine strain. At each blood-draw timepoint, two biological replicates of bulk PBMCs were collected. A standard Ficoll-Paque protocol was used to isolate PBMCs from peripheral blood. RNA was extracted with TriZol from bulk PBMCs, CD4 and CD8 fractions, and dextramer-positive and dextramer-negative fractions. The sequence came from a man aged 30 to 39 who received the YFV17D yellow fever vaccine. The sequencing here drew on PBMCs, taken on the day of the yellow fever booster vaccination. The chain couples TRBV11-2 to TRBJ2-7, with TRBD2 as a weak D call on 6 bases. The CDR3 reads as follows: CASSFSAPSAGNYEQYF. The nucleotide sequence reads as follows: TGTGCCAGCAGCTTCTCGGCGCCCTCAGCGGGCAATTACGAGCAGTACTTC.